This TCR beta chain was identified in a study of CD8 T cells in Susac syndrome. General study findings and limits: The authors acknowledged that the study's TCR sequencing and HLA analysis involved relatively few individuals.

V lost 0 bases to trimming and J lost 2 bases, with 11 bases between them. The germline V gene has CDR1 LNHNV and CDR2 YYDKDF (reference sequence). The CDR3 covers 15 residues. Random hexamers were used to reverse transcribe the RNA input (about 0.5 to 1 ug). Amplification of TCR beta CDR3 by immunoSEQ multiplex PCR spanned 54 Vbeta and 13 Jbeta. Each CDR3 protein is one row after TCRdb ran MiXCR on the immunoSEQ multiplex PCR reads. Here the sample spans roughly 88,000 distinct CDR3 sequences, approximately 96% being singletons. CD8+ and CD4+ T cells taken from blood had their TCR beta sequenced. The patients with Susac syndrome were individuals who fulfilled the recently defined diagnostic criteria for disease that was either definite or probable. Details on this clonotype: Its specificity is not known.

The TCR comes from a human donor with Susac syndrome. Sequenced sample: CD8+ T cells from PBMCs. The chain links TRBV15 to TRBJ2-7, with D tentatively TRBD2 (6 bases). As DNA, the CDR3 is TGTGCCACCAGCAGAGATCGAGGAGGGACCTACGAGCAGTACGTC. The encoded protein is CATSRDRGGTYEQYV.